Shown below are 20 T cell receptor beta chains from a single sample sequenced in a study of blood T cell repertoires in COVID-19. The assay was immunoSEQ multiplex PCR, and TCRdb's table has in-frame clones only and misses some. Of roughly 190,000 clones in the sample, more than 75% were seen once. Input material: peripheral blood. The receptor source for this set is a man aged 35-49 years with active or convalescent COVID-19.

The chain recombines TRBV27 with TRBJ2-7; 10 bases line up with TRBD1. The length of the CDR3 is 15 residues. The V and J ends lost 0 bases and 1 base, in that order; junction bases with no gene match: 0. Germline lookup yields CDR1 MNHEY and CDR2 SMNVEV (reference sequence). The CDR3 loop is CASSLSGQGSYEQYF. Here the CDR3 DNA reads TGTGCCAGCAGTTTATCGGGACAGGGGTCCTACGAGCAGTACTTC.

J is TRBJ1-5 and V is TRBV6-2 or TRBV6-3; D might be TRBD1 (6 bases). CDR3 length equals 15 residues. V was clipped by 5 bases and J by 2 bases, with 13 bases between them. The germline CDR1 and CDR2 sequences are MNHEY and SVGEGT. In DNA, the CDR3 is TGTGCCAGCAGTACTGGGGGCGCGGGCAATCAGCCCCAGCATTTT. It encodes CASSTGGAGNQPQHF.

This clone was seen a few times. V is TRBV5-4 and J is TRBJ1-5; 7 nucleotides agree with TRBD1. The V and J ends lost 4 bases and 1 base, in that order; junction bases with no gene match: 2. CDR1 SGHNT and CDR2 YYREEE come from the germline V gene (reference sequence). The length of the CDR3 is 14 residues. CDR3 region: CASSRQGSNQPQHF. Written as DNA, the CDR3 is TGTGCCAGCAGCAGACAGGGAAGCAATCAGCCCCAGCATTTT.

The chain combines TRBV5-4 with TRBJ2-3, with 7 bases lining up with TRBD2. Trimming at V came to 2 bases and at J to 5 bases, leaving 2 bases not matched to a gene. This CDR3 has 13 residues. CDR1 is SGHNT, CDR2 YYREEE, per germline (reference sequence). The CDR3 DNA is TGTGCCAGCAGCTTAACGGGGGGAGATACGCAGTATTTT. The encoded protein is CASSLTGGDTQYF.

The rearrangement joins TRBV12-3 or TRBV12-4 to TRBJ1-1; 9 bases line up with TRBD1. The junction had 7 bases not matched to a gene; V was cut back by 6 bases and J by 11 bases. The CDR3 runs 12 residues. This CDR3 reads CASRGTGQWAFF. The CDR3 DNA is TGTGCCAGCAGGGGGACAGGGCAGTGGGCTTTCTTT.

The genes are TRBV7-2 and TRBJ1-1; 7 nucleotides agree with TRBD1. After removal of 4 bases from V and 7 bases from J, the junction contained 6 bases not matched to a gene. Germline loops: CDR1 SGHTA, CDR2 FQGNSA. This CDR3 spans 13 amino acids. In DNA form, the CDR3 reads TGTGCCAGCAGCTCAACAGGGGTGGGTGAAGCTTTCTTT. Protein: CASSSTGVGEAFF.

The chain is built from TRBV24-1 and TRBJ1-3; D is uncertain. Trimming stripped 3 bases from V and 0 bases from J, with 20 bases between. Per the germline V gene, CDR1 is KGHDR and CDR2 is SFDVKD. The CDR3 contains 19 residues. The CDR3 here is CATSDPSALPGYSGNTIYF. The CDR3 region has the DNA TGTGCCACCAGTGATCCCTCCGCCCTTCCAGGATACTCTGGAAACACCATATATTTT.

This chain joins TRBV7-2 and TRBJ1-1; D might be TRBD1 (5 bases). The CDR3 runs to 18 residues. Trimming took off 5 bases at V and 0 bases at J, with 22 bases between the two ends. CDR1 is SGHTA, CDR2 FQGNSA, per germline. The CDR3 nucleotides are TGTGCCAGCAGCCTAATACCCAATGGGGGGACCATGAACACTGAAGCTTTCTTT. The encoded protein is CASSLIPNGGTMNTEAFF.

The rearrangement uses TRBV9 and TRBJ2-1; D may be TRBD1 (6 bases). The V and J ends lost 0 bases and 4 bases respectively, with 8 bases between them. Germline V lookup: CDR1 SGDLS, CDR2 YYNGEE. The CDR3 runs to 14 residues. The CDR3 reads CASSVVQGYNEQFF. CDR3 nucleotide sequence: TGTGCCAGCAGCGTAGTACAGGGTTACAATGAGCAGTTCTTC. The full variable domain, its missing parts supplied by reference TRBV9 and TRBJ2-1, is DSGVTQTPKHLITATGQRVTLRCSPRSGDLSVYWYQQSLDQGLQFLIQYYNGEERAKGNILERFSAQQFPDLHSELNLSSLELGDSALYFCASSVVQGYNEQFFGPGTRLTVL.

The chain carries TRBV3-1 (or the pseudogene TRBV3-2) and TRBJ2-6, with D possibly TRBD2 on 5 matching bases. V lost 4 bases and J 3 bases, leaving 16 bases between the germline ends. Germline loops: CDR1 LGHDT, CDR2 YNNKEL (reference sequence). This CDR3 region has 17 residues. The CDR3 sequence: CASSPRGLGLGANVLTF. Here the CDR3 DNA reads TGTGCCAGCAGCCCCCGAGGGCTGGGTCTTGGGGCCAACGTCCTGACTTTC.

The chain employs TRBV9 and TRBJ2-1; tentatively, D is TRBD2 (7 bases). The CDR3 covers 17 residues. Trimming pared 3 bases from V and 1 base from J, leaving 17 bases between. The germline gives CDR1 SGDLS, CDR2 YYNGEE. Here the CDR3 reads CASSASSRGGSYNEQFF. For the CDR3, the DNA is TGTGCCAGCAGCGCGTCATCCAGGGGAGGGTCCTACAATGAGCAGTTCTTC.

J is TRBJ2-2 and V is TRBV5-8, with no clear D. V was clipped by 4 bases and J by 0 bases, with 16 bases between them. CDR1 SGHTS and CDR2 YDEGEE come from the germline V gene. The CDR3 sequence is 17 residues long. The CDR3 sequence is CASSHRRLPTNTGELFF. CDR3 sequence (DNA): TGTGCCAGCAGCCACCGGCGACTTCCAACGAACACCGGGGAGCTGTTTTTT.

A word on this clone: The germline gene is not matched at one end of the junction; a read error may be the cause. The genes are TRBV29-1 and TRBJ2-1, with D possibly called TRBD1 or TRBD2 (6 bases each). This CDR3 comprises 15 residues. Per germline, CDR1 SQVTM and CDR2 ANQGSEA. CDR3 nucleotides: TGCAGCGTCGAAGGGGGGCAGAGCTCCTACAATGAGCAGTTCTTC. Protein sequence: CSVEGGQSSYNEQFF.

The chain has TRBV11-1 and TRBJ2-2; D uncertain. The germline gives CDR1 SGHAT, CDR2 FQDESV (reference sequence). The CDR3 totals 14 residues. V lost 1 base, J lost 3 bases, and 6 bases lay in between. CDR3 loop: CASSLVLDTGELFF. In DNA, the CDR3 is TGTGCCAGCAGCTTAGTATTAGACACCGGGGAGCTGTTTTTT.

The chain joins TRBV5-6 to TRBJ1-1; possible D gene TRBD1, 6 bases. The CDR3 contains 13 residues. From germline, CDR1 is SGHDT and CDR2 YYEEEE. Trimming left V 2 bases short and J 4 bases short, with 9 bases between. Written as DNA, the CDR3 is TGTGCCAGCAGCTTTCCAGGGGCCACTGAAGCTTTCTTT. It specifies CASSFPGATEAFF. Full variable domain (remainder filled in from reference TRBV5-6 and TRBJ1-1): DAGVTQSPTHLIKTRGQQVTLRCSPKSGHDTVSWYQQALGQGPQFIFQYYEEEERQRGNFPDRFSGHQFPNYSSELNVNALLLGDSALYLCASSFPGATEAFFGQGTRLTVV.

This clone was seen only once. The chain recombines TRBV5-6 with TRBJ2-7, with 9 positions matching TRBD2. With V trimmed by 0 bases and J by 5 bases, 3 bases remained unmatched. Germline values: CDR1 SGHDT, CDR2 YYEEEE. This CDR3 has 14 residues. The CDR3 DNA reads TGTGCCAGCAGCTTGGCGTTAGCGGGAGACGAGCAGTACTTC. Protein: CASSLALAGDEQYF. Filled out from reference TRBV5-6 and TRBJ2-7, the complete variable domain reads DAGVTQSPTHLIKTRGQQVTLRCSPKSGHDTVSWYQQALGQGPQFIFQYYEEEERQRGNFPDRFSGHQFPNYSSELNVNALLLGDSALYLCASSLALAGDEQYFGPGTRLTVT.

This chain uses TRBV6-2 or TRBV6-3 with TRBJ2-7; D may be TRBD1 (6 bases). Germline CDR1 reads MNHEY; CDR2 reads SVGEGT. V lost 3 bases, J lost 3 bases, and 12 bases lay in between. This CDR3 is 14 amino acids long. CDR3 DNA sequence: TGTGCCAGCAGTTATCGGGAACAGGGCTACGAGCAGTACTTC. Amino acids: CASSYREQGYEQYF.

This chain links TRBV25-1 with TRBJ1-6, with TRBD1 as a possible D gene (5 bases). Trimming shortened V by 7 bases and J by 10 bases, and 14 bases separated the two germline ends. Germline V gene data show CDR1 as MGHDK and CDR2 as SYGVNS. CDR3 size: 13 residues. The CDR3 region is CASTGGRRSPLHF. Here the CDR3 DNA reads TGTGCCAGCACGGGGGGGAGGAGGTCACCCCTCCACTTT.

This clone has just a few counts. The CDR3 spells CASSRTPLGLAGETQYF. The CDR3 DNA follows: TGTGCCAGTAGTCGGACCCCTCTTGGCCTAGCGGGGGAAACGCAGTATTTT. V and J are TRBV19 and TRBJ2-3; 10 bases agree with TRBD2. Germline V gives CDR1 LNHDA, CDR2 SQIVND (reference sequence). The CDR3 is 17 residues long. Trimming took 5 bases from V and 9 from J; bases not matched to a gene: 17.

Written as DNA, the CDR3 is TGTGCCAGTAGTATTGGGAAGGAGGGTTGGTCACCCCTCCACTTT. This sequence encodes CASSIGKEGWSPLHF. V gene TRBV19 combines with J gene TRBJ1-6, with no clear D. CDR1 and CDR2 from the germline V gene are LNHDA and SQIVND (reference sequence). The V end lost 3 bases, the J end lost 10 bases, and 16 bases lay between the germline ends. The CDR3 covers 15 residues.